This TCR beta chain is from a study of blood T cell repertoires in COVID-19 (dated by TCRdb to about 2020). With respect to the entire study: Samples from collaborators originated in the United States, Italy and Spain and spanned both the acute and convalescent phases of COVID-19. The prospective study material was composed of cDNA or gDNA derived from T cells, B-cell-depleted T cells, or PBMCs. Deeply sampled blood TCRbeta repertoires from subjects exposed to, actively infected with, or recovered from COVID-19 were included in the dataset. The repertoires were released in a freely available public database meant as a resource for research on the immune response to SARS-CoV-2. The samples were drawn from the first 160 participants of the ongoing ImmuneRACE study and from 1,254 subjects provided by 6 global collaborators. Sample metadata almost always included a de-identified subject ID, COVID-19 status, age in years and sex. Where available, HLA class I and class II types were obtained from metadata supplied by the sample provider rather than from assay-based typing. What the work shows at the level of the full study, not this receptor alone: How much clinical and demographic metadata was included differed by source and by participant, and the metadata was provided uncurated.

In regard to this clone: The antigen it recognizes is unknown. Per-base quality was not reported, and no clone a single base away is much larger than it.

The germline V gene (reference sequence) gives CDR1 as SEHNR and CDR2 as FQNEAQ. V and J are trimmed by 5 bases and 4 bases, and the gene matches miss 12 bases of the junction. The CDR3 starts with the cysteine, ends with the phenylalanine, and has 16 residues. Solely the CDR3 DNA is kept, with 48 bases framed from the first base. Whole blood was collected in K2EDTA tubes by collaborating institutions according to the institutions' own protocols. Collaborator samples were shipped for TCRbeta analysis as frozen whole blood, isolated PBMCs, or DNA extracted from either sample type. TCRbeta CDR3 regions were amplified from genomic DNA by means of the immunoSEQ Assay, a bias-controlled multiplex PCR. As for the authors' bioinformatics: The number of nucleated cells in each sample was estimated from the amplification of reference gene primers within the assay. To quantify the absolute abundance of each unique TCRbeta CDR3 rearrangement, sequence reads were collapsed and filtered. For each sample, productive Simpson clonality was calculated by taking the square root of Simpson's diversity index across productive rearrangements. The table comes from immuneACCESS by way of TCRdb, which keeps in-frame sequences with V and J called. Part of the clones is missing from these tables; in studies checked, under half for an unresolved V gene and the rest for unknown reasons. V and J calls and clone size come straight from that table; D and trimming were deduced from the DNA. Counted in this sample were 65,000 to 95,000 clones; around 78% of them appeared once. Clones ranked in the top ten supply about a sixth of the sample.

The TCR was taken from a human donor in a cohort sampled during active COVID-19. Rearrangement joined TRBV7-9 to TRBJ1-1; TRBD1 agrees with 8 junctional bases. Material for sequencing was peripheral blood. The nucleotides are TGTGCCAGCAGCACTCGACAGGGGATGGGAGGCACTGAAGCTTTCTTT. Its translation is CASSTRQGMGGTEAFF.